This TCR beta chain was recovered during a study of T cell repertoires in cytomegalovirus infection. V was clipped by 5 bases and J by 7 bases; unmatched bases: 14. This CDR3 spans 17 amino acids. Germline values: CDR1 SGHDT, CDR2 YYEEEE. TCRdb passed the reads through MiXCR, listing each CDR3 protein once. Of hundreds of thousands of distinct CDR3 sequences listed, 9% to 9.5% are singletons. This clonotype was picked up a small number of times. This receptor was obtained from a human donor in good health (CMV status not recorded). Some clones in this sample may be carry-over from other donors' samples. Sequencing used PBMCs. The chain has TRBV5-6 and TRBJ2-1; TRBD1 aligns across 11 bases. CDR3: CASRNNWRTGGINEQFF. The CDR3 nucleotides read TGTGCCAGCAGAAATAATTGGCGGACAGGGGGCATTAATGAGCAGTTCTTC.